Each of the 3 T cell receptor beta chains below was sequenced from the same sample in a study of blood T cell repertoires in COVID-19. The protocol was immunoSEQ multiplex PCR, while the TCRdb copy is restricted to in-frame clones and leaves out a portion. The sample records roughly 250,000 clones, roughly 84% being singletons. The sequenced sample consisted of peripheral blood. The source is a woman between 40 and 55 years old who had recovered from COVID-19.

The rearrangement uses TRBV5-1 and TRBJ1-2; TRBD1 matches at 7 bases. The CDR3 spans 14 residues. Per germline, CDR1 SGHRS and CDR2 YFSETQ. V trimming: 0 bases; J trimming: 4 bases; junction bases outside the gene matches: 3. The DNA for the CDR3 is TGCGCCAGCAGCTTGGGGGACAGCTCCTATGGCTACACCTTC. Residues: CASSLGDSSYGYTF.

This chain joins TRBV28 and TRBJ1-1, with a weak D call TRBD1 (5 bases). V lost 6 bases to trimming and J lost 5 bases, with 19 bases between them. The CDR3 is made up of 15 amino acids. Germline V CDR1 and CDR2: MDHEN, SYDVKM. The CDR3 loop reads CASSTTQPPGTEAFF. The CDR3 nucleotides are TGTGCCAGCAGCACCACTCAACCTCCAGGGACTGAAGCTTTCTTT. Full variable domain (remainder filled in from reference TRBV28 and TRBJ1-1): DVKVTQSSRYLVKRTGEKVFLECVQDMDHENMFWYRQDPGLGLRLIYFSYDVKMKEKGDIPEGYSVSREKKERFSLILESASTNQTSMYLCASSTTQPPGTEAFFGQGTRLTVV.

The chain is built from TRBV6-5 and TRBJ1-6, with D possibly being TRBD1 (6 bases). CDR3 length: 15 amino acids. Germline CDR1 is MNHEY and CDR2 is SVGAGI. Trimming left V 2 bases short and J 9 bases short, with 14 bases between. CDR3 in DNA: TGTGCCAGCAGTTACAACAGGGAACGTCGTTCACCCCTCCACTTT. The encoded protein is CASSYNRERRSPLHF.